The clone carrying this T cell receptor beta chain was seen a single time. Study processing details: Amplification of reference gene primers was used by the study to estimate nucleated cell counts. Generated by immunoSEQ multiplex PCR, the TCRdb table keeps only in-frame clones and is missing some. Clone size and V and J calls were adopted from that table, with D and trimming inferred from the DNA. The sample contains approximately 360,000 clones, roughly 90% of which appear only once. Germline V lookup: CDR1 KGHSH, CDR2 LQKENI. The CDR3 has 15 residues. J gave up 5 bases and V 4 bases, and 8 bases lay outside the gene matches. The source of the sample is a study of blood T cell repertoires in COVID-19. About the research overall: Acute and convalescent COVID-19 samples came from the United States, Italy and Spain. The cDNA or gDNA used as material had been derived from T cells, B-cell-depleted T cells, or PBMCs.

The sequence was obtained from a man in his forties with acute or convalescent COVID-19. The V call is TRBV18, the J call TRBJ2-5, with TRBD2 matching over 9 bases. The sample taken for sequencing was peripheral blood. The DNA for the CDR3 is TGTGCCAGCTCACTAAGCGGGGGGCGCGAGGAGACCCAGTACTTC. Encoded protein: CASSLSGGREETQYF.